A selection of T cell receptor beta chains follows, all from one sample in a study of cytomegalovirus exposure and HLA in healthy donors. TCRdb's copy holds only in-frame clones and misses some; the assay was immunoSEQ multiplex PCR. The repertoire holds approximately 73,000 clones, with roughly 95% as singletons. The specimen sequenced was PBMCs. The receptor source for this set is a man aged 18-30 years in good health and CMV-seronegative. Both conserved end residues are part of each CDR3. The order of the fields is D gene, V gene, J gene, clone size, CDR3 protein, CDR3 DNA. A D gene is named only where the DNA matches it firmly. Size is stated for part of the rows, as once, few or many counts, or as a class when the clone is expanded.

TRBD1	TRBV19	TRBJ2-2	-	CASSIGTGANTGELFF	TGTGCCAGTAGTATCGGGACAGGAGCGAACACCGGGGAGCTGTTTTTT
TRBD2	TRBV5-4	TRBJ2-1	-	CASSATGTSGGASSYNEQFF	TGTGCCAGCAGCGCAACCGGGACTAGCGGGGGGGCGAGCTCCTACAATGAGCAGTTCTTC
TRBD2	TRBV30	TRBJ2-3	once	CAWSQRGGSDTQYF	TGTGCCTGGAGCCAGCGGGGGGGTTCAGATACGCAGTATTTT
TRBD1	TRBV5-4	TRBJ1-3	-	CASSSRQGWAAGNTIYF	TGTGCCAGCAGCTCGCGACAGGGATGGGCAGCTGGAAACACCATATATTTT
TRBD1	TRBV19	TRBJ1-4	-	CASSVGQSNEKLFF	TGTGCCAGTAGTGTGGGACAGTCGAATGAAAAACTGTTTTTT
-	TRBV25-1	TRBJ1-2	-	CASSEGRGKGYTF	TGTGCCAGCAGTGAAGGCAGAGGAAAGGGCTACACCTTC
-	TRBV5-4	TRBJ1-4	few	CASSRNFDEKLFF	TGTGCCAGCAGCCGTAATTTCGATGAAAAACTGTTTTTT
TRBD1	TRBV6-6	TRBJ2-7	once	CASSPSIQGAGEQYF	TGTGCCAGCAGCCCTAGCATCCAGGGGGCTGGGGAGCAGTACTTC
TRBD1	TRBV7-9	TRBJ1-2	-	CASSLTLTGKGNGYTF	TGTGCCAGCAGCCTCACTTTGACAGGGAAGGGGAATGGCTACACCTTC
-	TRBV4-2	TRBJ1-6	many	CASSQGVENSPLHF	TGTGCCAGCAGCCAGGGAGTAGAGAATTCACCCCTCCACTTT
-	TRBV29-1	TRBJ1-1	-	CSVYAREMNTEAFF	TGCAGCGTTTATGCTCGGGAAATGAACACTGAAGCTTTCTTT
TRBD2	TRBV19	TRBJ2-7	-	CASSIAGLAGPSSYEQYF	TGTGCCAGTAGTATAGCGGGACTAGCGGGACCCAGCTCCTACGAGCAGTACTTC
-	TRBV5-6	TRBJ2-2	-	CASSPFSDTGELFF	TGTGCCAGCAGCCCCTTTTCGGACACCGGGGAGCTGTTTTTT
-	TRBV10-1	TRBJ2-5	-	CASSESGDSVHNQETQYF	TGCGCCAGCAGTGAATCCGGGGACTCCGTCCATAATCAAGAGACCCAGTACTTC
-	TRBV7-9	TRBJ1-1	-	CASSPGGGLNTEAFF	TGTGCCAGCAGTCCCGGGGGGGGTTTAAACACTGAAGCTTTCTTT